The 26 T cell receptor beta chains presented below share a single source sample, sequenced in a study of cytotoxic CD8 clonotypes in ibrutinib-treated CLL (dated by TCRdb to the early 2020s). Per the publication, the time point label means: progressive disease on ibrutinib. The receptor library was made with the immunoSEQ multiplex PCR assay. Drawn from immuneACCESS, this table holds only the in-frame rearrangements with V and J called that TCRdb kept. Clones are partly lost; checked studies trace under half to an unresolved V gene and leave the rest unexplained. Present in this sample are fewer than 300,000 clones, less than 85% of which were seen just once. The ten top clones hold about 5.3% of the sample. Source: PBMCs, taken at disease progression, from a patient treated with ibrutinib. These receptors were collected from a human donor with chronic lymphocytic leukemia.

The V gene is TRBV4-3, the J gene TRBJ2-5; D is perhaps TRBD2 (6 bases). This CDR3 is built from 17 residues. The germline CDR1 and CDR2 sequences are LGHNA and YSLEER. Trimming took 0 bases from V and 2 from J, leaving 16 bases between them. The CDR3 loop is CASSQDRGPGVQETQYF. CDR3 coding DNA: TGCGCCAGCAGCCAAGATCGGGGACCGGGGGTGCAAGAGACCCAGTACTTC.

V is TRBV28 and J is TRBJ1-1; D is unresolved. V shed 2 bases and J shed 4 bases, with 11 bases lying between them. Germline assignment: CDR1 MDHEN and CDR2 SYDVKM. CDR3 length equals 14 residues. The CDR3: CASSLLGDGTEAFF. CDR3 DNA: TGTGCCAGCAGTTTACTTGGGGATGGCACTGAAGCTTTCTTT.

This clone has more than one count but fewer than ten. The rearrangement links TRBV5-6 to TRBJ2-5, with 8 positions matching TRBD1. V trimming: 2 bases; J trimming: 2 bases; junction bases outside the gene matches: 5. This CDR3 spans 15 amino acids. Germline V gives CDR1 SGHDT, CDR2 YYEEEE. CDR3 in amino acids: CASSFDRGIQETQYF. The CDR3 coding sequence is TGTGCCAGCAGCTTCGACAGGGGAATTCAAGAGACCCAGTACTTC.

The chain employs TRBV6-5 and TRBJ1-5; TRBD1 is a possible D gene (5 bases). The length of the CDR3 is 14 residues. The V gene's germline CDR1 is MNHEY and CDR2 SVGAGI. Between the trimmed V and J ends, which lost 5 bases and 6 bases, there was a span of 14 bases. The CDR3 bases are TGTGCCAGCAGTAGGGGAGTGAGAGGTCAGCCCCAGCATTTT. Translated, it gives CASSRGVRGQPQHF.

The rearrangement joins TRBV19 to TRBJ1-2, with D hard to call. This CDR3 contains 15 residues. Looked up from germline, CDR1 is LNHDA and CDR2 is SQIVND (reference sequence). Trimming removed 3 bases from V and 6 bases from J, with 17 bases in between. This CDR3 is CASSIRTAVGNGYTF. CDR3 bases: TGTGCCAGTAGTATCCGGACCGCGGTAGGGAATGGCTACACCTTC.

The chain employs TRBV9 and TRBJ2-2; D gene unclear. CDR3 length: 16 residues. Germline-derived CDR1 and CDR2 are SGDLS and YYNGEE. V shed 3 bases and J shed 0 bases, with 12 bases lying between them. Here the CDR3 DNA reads TGTGCCAGCAGCGGGCATGTGGAATCGAACACCGGGGAGCTGTTTTTT. It specifies CASSGHVESNTGELFF.

This clone was counted only a few times. The chain is built from TRBV10-3 and TRBJ2-7; 10 bases are a match to TRBD1. J lost 6 bases, V lost 5 bases, and 7 bases had no gene match. The length of the CDR3 is 14 residues. Germline CDR1 ENHRY, CDR2 SYGVKD. The CDR3 loop is CAISKSGTGAEQYF. Written as DNA, the CDR3 is TGTGCCATCAGTAAATCCGGGACAGGGGCCGAGCAGTACTTC.

J is TRBJ2-3 and V is TRBV29-1; D gene uncertain. Trimming pared 4 bases from V and 3 bases from J, leaving 2 bases between. This CDR3 has 10 amino acids. The germline CDR1 and CDR2 sequences are SQVTM and ANQGSEA. CDR3 sequence reads: CSVATDTQYF. CDR3 DNA sequence: TGCAGCGTTGCGACAGATACGCAGTATTTT.

V usage is TRBV9 and J usage is TRBJ2-1, with 9 bases that match TRBD1. The CDR3 is 15 residues long. Germline CDR1 reads SGDLS; CDR2 reads YYNGEE. Unmatched junction bases numbered 5, after V lost 3 bases and J lost 4 bases. CDR3: CASSGRDRAYNEQFF. DNA of the CDR3: TGTGCCAGCAGCGGCCGGGACAGGGCGTACAATGAGCAGTTCTTC.

The gene calls are TRBV5-1 and TRBJ2-3; D unclear. The CDR3 sequence is 16 residues long. Trimming removed 4 bases from V and 0 bases from J, with 15 bases in between. CDR1 and CDR2 (germline): SGHRS, YFSETQ. CDR3 sequence: CASSLRPPASTDTQYF. The CDR3 region has the DNA TGCGCCAGCAGCCTGCGGCCCCCGGCCAGCACAGATACGCAGTATTTT.

This chain joins TRBV5-1 and TRBJ2-7; 7 nucleotides line up with TRBD1. CDR1 SGHRS and CDR2 YFSETQ come from the germline V gene. The V gene end was trimmed by 2 bases and the J gene end by 1 base; junction bases not matched to a gene: 9. The length of the CDR3 is 16 residues. The CDR3 here is CASSLVGTVLSYEQYF. The CDR3 nucleotides read TGCGCCAGCAGCTTAGTTGGGACAGTACTATCCTACGAGCAGTACTTC. The full variable domain, with the rest looked up from reference TRBV5-1 and TRBJ2-7, is KAGVTQTPRYLIKTRGQQVTLSCSPISGHRSVSWYQQTPGQGLQFLFEYFSETQRNKGNFPGRFSGRQFSNSRSEMNVSTLELGDSALYLCASSLVGTVLSYEQYFGPGTRLTVT.

The chain links TRBV29-1 to TRBJ2-1, with D unresolved. The germline gives CDR1 SQVTM, CDR2 ANQGSEA. The CDR3 length is 13 residues. V lost 6 bases to trimming and J lost 1 base, with 10 bases between them. This chain's CDR3 is CSVRDGSYNEQFF. The CDR3 DNA sequence: TGCAGCGTCCGTGACGGTTCCTACAATGAGCAGTTCTTC.

J is TRBJ1-1 and V is TRBV29-1; D is undetermined. V was clipped by 4 bases and J by 6 bases, with 3 bases between them. This CDR3 region has 9 residues. Germline CDR1 and CDR2: SQVTM and ANQGSEA. CDR3 sequence: CSVAAEAFF. The DNA of the CDR3 is TGCAGCGTTGCGGCTGAAGCTTTCTTT.

The V gene is TRBV15, the J gene TRBJ2-7; possible D gene TRBD1, 5 bases. Trimming took off 1 base at V and 0 bases at J, with 10 bases between the two ends. Germline V gene data show CDR1 as LNHNV and CDR2 as YYDKDF (reference sequence). CDR3 size: 15 residues. Written as DNA, the CDR3 is TGTGCCACCAGCAGAGGGACACCCGCCTCCTACGAGCAGTACTTC. It encodes CATSRGTPASYEQYF.

The V gene is TRBV27, the J gene TRBJ2-1; 9 nucleotides align to TRBD2. CDR3 length: 14 amino acids. Germline values: CDR1 MNHEY, CDR2 SMNVEV (reference sequence). The trim removed 4 bases at V and 4 bases at J, leaving 2 bases unmatched. This CDR3 is CASSWTSAYNEQFF. CDR3 nucleotides: TGTGCCAGCAGTTGGACTAGCGCGTACAATGAGCAGTTCTTC.

The chain joins TRBV2 to TRBJ1-2; D call uncertain. The V end was cut by 2 bases, the J end by 4 bases, with 11 bases between. The CDR3 is made up of 14 amino acids. Germline values: CDR1 SNHLY, CDR2 FYNNEI. CDR3 loop: CASSELAGTYGYTF. CDR3 coding DNA: TGTGCCAGCAGTGAACTGGCAGGTACCTATGGCTACACCTTC. Drawing the rest from reference TRBV2 and TRBJ1-2, the complete variable domain is EPEVTQTPSHQVTQMGQEVILRCVPISNHLYFYWYRQILGQKVEFLVSFYNNEISEKSEIFDDQFSVERPDGSNFTLKIRSTKLEDSAMYFCASSELAGTYGYTFGSGTRLTVV.

The table lists this clone with a few counts. The chain recombines TRBV6-5 with TRBJ2-1; 9 bases line up with TRBD2. Germline-derived CDR1 and CDR2 are MNHEY and SVGAGI. The CDR3 is 13 amino acids. Trimming took 6 bases from V and 4 from J; bases not matched to a gene: 1. The CDR3 spells CASRTSGYNEQFF. The CDR3, as DNA: TGTGCCAGCAGGACTAGCGGATACAATGAGCAGTTCTTC.

The V call is TRBV9, the J call TRBJ2-7, with TRBD1 matching over 7 bases. The CDR3 has 14 amino acids. In germline, CDR1 is SGDLS, CDR2 YYNGEE. J was trimmed by 6 bases and V by 0 bases; bases with no gene match: 6. The CDR3 nucleotides read TGTGCCAGCAGCGTAGAAGGGGGCGCGGGCGAGCAGTACTTC. It specifies CASSVEGGAGEQYF.

The chain joins TRBV4-1 to TRBJ2-3; TRBD2 aligns across 10 bases. This CDR3 is 18 amino acids long. The germline V gene has CDR1 MGHRA and CDR2 YSYEKL. With 0 bases clipped from V and 2 bases from J, the junction kept 8 bases outside the gene matches. CDR3 nucleotides: TGCGCCAGCAGCCAAGAGGGTCTAGCGGGAGTCATCACAGATACGCAGTATTTT. Translated, it gives CASSQEGLAGVITDTQYF.

The CDR3 loop reads CASSDQWRATTDSNQPQHF. DNA of the CDR3: TGCGCCAGCAGTGATCAATGGAGGGCGACAACGGATAGCAATCAGCCCCAGCATTTT. The rearrangement joins TRBV10-2 to TRBJ1-5; D unclear. Germline values: CDR1 WSHSY, CDR2 SAAADI. This CDR3 has 19 residues. V gave up 3 bases and J gave up 0 bases, with 21 bases separating them.

The CDR3 DNA is TGCGCCAGCAGCTTGAAACCCGCGACGGGACCTCTGTTATATGGCTACACCTTC. Translating it yields CASSLKPATGPLLYGYTF. The gene calls are TRBV5-1 and TRBJ1-2, with a weak D call TRBD1 (5 bases). Trimming removed 1 base from V and 5 bases from J, with 24 bases in between. Per germline, CDR1 SGHRS and CDR2 YFSETQ. This CDR3 is 18 amino acids long.

The chain has TRBV5-4 and TRBJ1-2; no reliable D call. Germline assignment: CDR1 SGHNT and CDR2 YYREEE (reference sequence). The CDR3 covers 15 residues. The ends were cut back, 0 bases at V and 2 bases at J, with 11 bases in the middle. CDR3 protein: CASSLEGGMNYGYTF. The DNA for the CDR3 is TGTGCCAGCAGCTTGGAGGGCGGAATGAACTATGGCTACACCTTC.

This clone has only one observation. The chain is built from TRBV5-6 and TRBJ2-7; 7 bases fit TRBD1. The trim removed 2 bases at V and 0 bases at J, leaving 8 bases unmatched. This CDR3 comprises 16 residues. The germline gives CDR1 SGHDT, CDR2 YYEEEE. The CDR3 DNA is TGTGCCAGCAGCTTCTTCACAGGGGTGCCCTCCTACGAGCAGTACTTC. Protein product: CASSFFTGVPSYEQYF.

J is TRBJ1-1 and V is TRBV6-5; D call uncertain. This CDR3 has 15 residues. CDR1 MNHEY and CDR2 SVGAGI come from the germline V gene. Between the trimmed V and J ends, which lost 0 bases and 6 bases, there was a span of 14 bases. CDR3 coding DNA: TGTGCCAGCAGTTACTCGAGGTTCGCGGTCCCTGAAGCTTTCTTT. The encoded protein is CASSYSRFAVPEAFF.

The chain couples TRBV5-1 to TRBJ1-2; tentative D call: TRBD1 (5 bases). The CDR3 length is 15 residues. Trimming shortened V by 1 base and J by 3 bases, and 13 bases separated the two germline ends. Germline V gene sequence: CDR1 SGHRS, CDR2 YFSETQ. The CDR3 reads CASSLTGAQDYGYTF. CDR3 DNA: TGCGCCAGCAGCTTGACCGGGGCGCAGGACTATGGCTACACCTTC.

This sequence joins TRBV5-1 and TRBJ1-2; the match to TRBD1 covers 11 bases. The CDR3 runs to 15 residues. V lost 2 bases and J lost 3; bases outside the gene matches: 3. Germline V CDR1 and CDR2: SGHRS, YFSETQ. DNA for the CDR3: TGCGCCAGCAGCTTAAGGACAGGGGGCCACTATGGCTACACCTTC. Residues: CASSLRTGGHYGYTF. The full variable domain, completed using reference TRBV5-1 and TRBJ1-2, is KAGVTQTPRYLIKTRGQQVTLSCSPISGHRSVSWYQQTPGQGLQFLFEYFSETQRNKGNFPGRFSGRQFSNSRSEMNVSTLELGDSALYLCASSLRTGGHYGYTFGSGTRLTVV.